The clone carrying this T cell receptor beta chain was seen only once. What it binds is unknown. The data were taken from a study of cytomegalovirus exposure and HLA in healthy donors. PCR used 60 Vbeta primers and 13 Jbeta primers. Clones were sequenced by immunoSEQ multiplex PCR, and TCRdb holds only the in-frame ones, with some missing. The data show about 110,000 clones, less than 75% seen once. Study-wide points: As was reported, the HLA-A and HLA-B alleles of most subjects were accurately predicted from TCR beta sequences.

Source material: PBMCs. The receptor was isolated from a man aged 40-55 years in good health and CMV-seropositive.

The CDR3 spells CASSLVYRGRNPNYGYTF. The CDR3 DNA follows: TGTGCCAGCAGCTTAGTTTACAGGGGGCGTAACCCTAACTATGGCTACACCTTC. This chain links TRBV11-2 with TRBJ1-2; 9 bases align to TRBD1. This CDR3 is built from 18 residues. The junction had 9 bases not matched to a gene; V was cut back by 1 base and J by 0 bases. Germline V gene sequence: CDR1 SGHAT, CDR2 FQNNGV.